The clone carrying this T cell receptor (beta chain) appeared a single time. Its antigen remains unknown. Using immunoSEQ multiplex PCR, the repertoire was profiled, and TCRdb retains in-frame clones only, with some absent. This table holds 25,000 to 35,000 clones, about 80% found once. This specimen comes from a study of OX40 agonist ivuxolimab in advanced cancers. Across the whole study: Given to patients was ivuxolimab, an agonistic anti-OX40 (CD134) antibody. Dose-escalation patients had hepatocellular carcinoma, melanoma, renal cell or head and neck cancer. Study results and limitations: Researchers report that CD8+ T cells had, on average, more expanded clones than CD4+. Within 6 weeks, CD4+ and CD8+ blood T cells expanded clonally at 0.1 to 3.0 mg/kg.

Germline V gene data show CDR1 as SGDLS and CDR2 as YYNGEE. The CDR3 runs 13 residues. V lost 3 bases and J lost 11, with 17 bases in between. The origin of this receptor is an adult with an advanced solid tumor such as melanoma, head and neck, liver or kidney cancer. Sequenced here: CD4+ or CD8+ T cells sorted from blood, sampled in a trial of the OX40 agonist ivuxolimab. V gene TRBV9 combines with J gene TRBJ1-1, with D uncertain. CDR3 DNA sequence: TGTGCCAGCAGCGCCATGTCGGTAGGGCCGGCTTTCTTT. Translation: CASSAMSVGPAFF.